This T cell receptor beta chain was profiled in a study of early T cells in non-severe SARS-CoV-2 infection. For the study at large: Chains were unpaired, as sequencing was done on bulk RNA from unsorted whole blood.

This clonotype was counted at least ten times. Antigen specificity is unknown. This CDR3 spans 16 amino acids. V lost 5 bases to trimming and J lost 4 bases, with 17 bases between them. Germline assignment: CDR1 SGHVS and CDR2 FNYEAQ. Unique molecular identifiers tagged individual cDNA molecules. TCRdb re-derived calls from the 5' RACE reads in MiXCR, one entry per CDR3 protein. The repertoire includes under 35,000 distinct CDR3 sequences, less than 6.5% of them detected once, and 3% to 4.5% sits in the top ten. Study-level points and caveats: Matches to VDJdb favored anti-spike CD8 responses and missed private and CD4 specificities.

The sequence came from an adult who was a healthcare worker with PCR-confirmed SARS-CoV-2 infection or an uninfected control (not recorded which). Source material: whole blood. V gene TRBV7-6 combines with J gene TRBJ2-2; no reliable D call. The CDR3 spells CASSAVVQIGTGELFF. In DNA, the CDR3 is TGTGCCAGCAGCGCGGTTGTCCAGATCGGCACCGGGGAGCTGTTTTTT.